This T cell receptor (beta chain) was recorded in a study of siplizumab effects on memory and regulatory T cells. The repertoire was sequenced with immunoSEQ multiplex PCR; TCRdb's copy has only in-frame clones and lacks some. The top ten clones hold over 0.15% of a sample with over 95,000 clones, 93% of them seen once. The germline gives CDR1 KGHSH, CDR2 LQKENI. Trimming cost V 5 bases and J 7 bases, with 17 bases left between them. This CDR3 is built from 14 residues. The chain employs TRBV18 and TRBJ2-5; D may be TRBD1 or TRBD2 (5 bases each). The sequenced sample was non-Treg CD4+ T cells sorted from blood. This receptor was identified in a human donor in good health. In DNA, the CDR3 is TGTGCCAGCTCAGGGATGGGACCGCCGGGGACCCAGTACTTC. It codes for CASSGMGPPGTQYF.